This T cell receptor (beta chain) was recovered during a study of early T cells in non-severe SARS-CoV-2 infection (dated by TCRdb to about 2021). Regarding the complete study: Because TCR sequencing was done on bulk RNA from unsorted whole blood, the alpha and beta chains could not be paired. General conclusions and limits of the study: VDJdb matching was skewed toward anti-spike CD8 responses and likely underestimated virus-specific expansions, missing private and CD4 specificities.

Compared with germline, V lacks 7 bases and J lacks 2 bases; bases without a gene match: 16. The CDR3 goes from the cysteine to the phenylalanine over 17 residues. CDR3 DNA is the only sequence kept; it has 51 bases, read in frame from the first base. The germline V gene (reference sequence) gives CDR1 as PRHDT and CDR2 as FYEKMQ. Libraries were made using 5' RACE. Reads for this sample came from a NextSeq 500. In the TCR library protocol, unique molecular identifiers were attached to individual cDNA molecules to correct for PCR bias and sequencing error. Both TCR alpha and beta chains were sequenced, and tight co-correlation was observed between alpha and beta sequence abundances in each sample. In the source study's methods: Decombinator V4 was used to annotate the V gene, J gene and CDR3 of the TCR sequences. Expanded TCRs were defined as changing significantly between any two time points under a Poisson model with p below 0.0001. Abundances of TCRs were expressed as counts per million after normalisation to the total number of TCRs sequenced in each sample. MAIT TCRs were defined by TRAV1-2 paired with TRAJ12, TRAJ20 or TRAJ33, and iNKT TCRs by TRAV10 paired with TRAJ18. VDJdb, accessed 1 November 2021, was searched for CMV, EBV and SARS-CoV-2 annotated TCRs, with TCRs annotated for multiple antigens excluded. In-frame beta chains were kept once TCRdb had trimmed the public reads at Q25 with fastp and called clones with MiXCR. Under each unique CDR3 protein, matching rows form one entry showing the most common genes and DNA. The V and J calls come from TCRdb's annotation, not from the publication. The sample profile shows roughly 120,000 distinct CDR3 sequences; about 15% of them were found once. The ten largest clones capture roughly 22% of the sample.

A case-control design nested within a healthcare worker cohort in London, UK, was used, with weekly nasopharyngeal swab PCR tests and blood sampling performed. Healthcare workers were recruited during the week of the UK lockdown, between 23 and 31 March 2020, and followed weekly for up to roughly 16 weeks. For this clonotype: Its binding antigen is unknown. Within one base of it there is no much larger clone, and no base qualities were kept.

The chain uses TRBV13 and TRBJ1-1; TRBD1 fits 7 bases in the junction. The sequenced sample was whole blood. The source is an adult who was a healthcare worker with PCR-confirmed SARS-CoV-2 infection or an uninfected control (not recorded which). The CDR3 sequence is CASTSRIGRGYNTEAFF. In nucleotide form, the sequence is TGTGCCAGCACCTCTCGGATAGGCAGGGGGTATAACACTGAAGCTTTCTTT.